The 18 T cell receptor beta chains given below trace back to one sample, sequenced in a study of T cells after somatic rescue of genetic block (dated by TCRdb to the early 2020s). Library preparation was by the immunoSEQ multiplex PCR assay. TCRdb limited this immuneACCESS table to in-frame rearrangements with V and J called. A share of clones is missing; checked studies link under half to unresolved V genes, and the rest is unexplained. In all, the sample holds around 64,000 clones, and about 90% of those were seen once. Together, the top ten hold 2.5% to 3.5% of the sample. Source material: peripheral blood mononuclear cells (PBMCs). The receptors here all came from a middle-aged man.

The CDR3 DNA sequence: TGCGCCAGCAGCCAAGTTGGGAGCTCAAACTATGGCTACACCTTC. Translation gives CASSQVGSSNYGYTF. The chain couples TRBV4-1 to TRBJ1-2; unclear D gene. The CDR3 is 15 residues long. With 1 base removed from V and 2 bases from J, the gap between germline ends came to 11 bases. Germline V gene lookup returns CDR1 MGHRA and CDR2 YSYEKL.

J is TRBJ1-2 and V is TRBV6-5; D is undetermined. The CDR3 runs to 15 residues. Deletions cut 0 bases from V and 2 bases from J, with 10 bases between. Germline V CDR1 and CDR2: MNHEY, SVGAGI. The DNA for the CDR3 is TGTGCCAGCAGTTACTCGATTTCTAGAAACTATGGCTACACCTTC. This gives the protein CASSYSISRNYGYTF.

V gene TRBV4-2 combines with J gene TRBJ2-1; 9 nucleotides agree with TRBD2. V was clipped by 4 bases and J by 4 bases; unmatched bases: 8. The germline V gene has CDR1 LGHNA and CDR2 YNFKEQ. This CDR3 is 16 amino acids long. The CDR3 reads CASSRVAGVEYNEQFF. The CDR3 DNA reads TGTGCCAGCAGCCGAGTAGCGGGAGTAGAATACAATGAGCAGTTCTTC.

The chain joins TRBV6-5 to TRBJ1-6; 10 nucleotides match TRBD1. Germline CDR1 is MNHEY and CDR2 is SVGAGI. The CDR3 is 16 residues long. J lost 8 bases, V lost 2 bases, and 6 bases had no gene match. The CDR3 spells CASSYDSGQGYSPLHF. DNA for the CDR3: TGTGCCAGCAGTTACGACTCGGGACAGGGGTATTCACCCCTCCACTTT.

This clone was seen only once. The chain joins TRBV2 to TRBJ2-1, with 15 bases lining up with TRBD2. The length of the CDR3 is 16 residues. In germline, CDR1 is SNHLY, CDR2 FYNNEI. Losses at the gene ends were 6 bases for V and 3 bases for J; bases not matched to a gene: 3. The CDR3 protein is CASRRTSGGVYNEQFF. CDR3 DNA: TGTGCCAGCAGGAGGACTAGCGGGGGGGTCTACAATGAGCAGTTCTTC.

This rearrangement joins TRBV4-1 to TRBJ2-3; the D gene is possibly TRBD2 (6 bases). V lost 4 bases and J 0 bases, leaving 14 bases between the germline ends. The CDR3 totals 16 residues. The germline V gene encodes CDR1 MGHRA and CDR2 YSYEKL. The CDR3 nucleotides read TGCGCCAGCAGCCTCCGCGGGGCACTAAGCACAGATACGCAGTATTTT. Translating gives CASSLRGALSTDTQYF.

This clone was seen a single time. The V and J genes are TRBV7-6 and TRBJ2-1, with 7 nucleotides matching TRBD2. This CDR3 is 16 amino acids long. J was trimmed by 6 bases and V by 1 base; bases with no gene match: 9. Germline V gene sequence: CDR1 SGHVS, CDR2 FNYEAQ. The CDR3 sequence is CASSLDMAGVGNEQFF. The CDR3, as DNA: TGTGCCAGCAGCTTAGATATGGCGGGAGTCGGCAATGAGCAGTTCTTC.

The CDR3 is CASSYPRSGASQAFF. In DNA form, the CDR3 reads TGTGCCAGCAGTTACCCCCGATCCGGGGCCAGTCAAGCTTTCTTT. The chain carries TRBV6-6 and TRBJ1-1, with TRBD1 as a possible D gene (5 bases). The ends were cut back, 2 bases at V and 9 bases at J, with 19 bases in the middle. This CDR3 is built from 15 residues. Germline CDR1 reads MNHNY; CDR2 reads SVGAGI (reference sequence).

This chain joins TRBV5-1 and TRBJ2-7, with D perhaps matching TRBD1 (6 bases). Trimming left V 0 bases short and J 5 bases short, with 15 bases between. Germline V CDR1 and CDR2: SGHRS, YFSETQ. This CDR3 has 15 residues. CDR3 in amino acids: CASSLEGRGRNEQYF. The CDR3 DNA follows: TGCGCCAGCAGCTTGGAAGGCAGGGGTAGGAACGAGCAGTACTTC.

J is TRBJ1-4 and V is TRBV15; D unclear. The germline V gene has CDR1 LNHNV and CDR2 YYDKDF (reference sequence). This CDR3 region has 16 residues. Trimming removed 3 bases from V and 3 bases from J, with 14 bases in between. In nucleotides, the CDR3 is TGTGCCACCAGCAGTGGTCAAGGGTGGGCTAATGAAAAACTGTTTTTT. This sequence encodes CATSSGQGWANEKLFF.

This chain links TRBV27 with TRBJ2-5; TRBD2 aligns across 7 bases. Germline V CDR1 and CDR2: MNHEY, SMNVEV (reference sequence). V was pared by 7 bases and J by 2 bases, with 4 bases of the junction left unmatched. The length of the CDR3 is 13 residues. The CDR3 loop is CASMGTNQETQYF. As DNA, the CDR3 is TGTGCCAGCATGGGGACTAATCAAGAGACCCAGTACTTC.

The chain carries TRBV7-9 and TRBJ1-2, with D unclear. Trimming cost V 3 bases and J 2 bases, with 13 bases left between them. The CDR3 consists of 15 residues. CDR1 is SEHNR and CDR2 is FQNEAQ in the germline V gene (reference sequence). CDR3 in DNA: TGTGCCAGCAGCTTTAACCCCTTGAGCAACTATGGCTACACCTTC. This gives the protein CASSFNPLSNYGYTF.

The chain carries TRBV11-2 and TRBJ2-3; no clear D gene. Per germline, CDR1 SGHAT and CDR2 FQNNGV. V was pared by 2 bases and J by 3 bases, with 15 bases between. This CDR3 comprises 16 residues. CDR3 protein: CASSLPNTPWTDTQYF. The CDR3 DNA reads as TGTGCCAGCAGCTTACCCAACACCCCCTGGACAGATACGCAGTATTTT.

V gene TRBV10-3 combines with J gene TRBJ2-3, with D possibly being TRBD1 or TRBD2 (6 bases each). CDR1 is ENHRY, CDR2 SYGVKD, per germline. V gave up 10 bases and J gave up 5 bases, with 16 bases separating them. This CDR3 spans 13 amino acids. In DNA, the CDR3 is TGTGCCACCAGGGGCGGGGCTAGAGATACGCAGTATTTT. The encoded protein is CATRGGARDTQYF.

The gene calls are TRBV7-8 and TRBJ2-7, with D unclear. There are 15 residues in the CDR3. V was cut by 5 bases and J by 0 bases, with 14 bases left in between. Germline V CDR1 and CDR2: SGHVS, FQNEAQ. DNA of the CDR3: TGTGCCAGCAGCCCCGTGCGGAGCTACTCCTACGAGCAGTACTTC. Translation: CASSPVRSYSYEQYF. The entire variable domain, with the rest obtained from reference TRBV7-8 and TRBJ2-7, is as follows: GAGVSQSPRYKVAKRGQDVALRCDPISGHVSLFWYQQALGQGPEFLTYFQNEAQLDKSGLPSDRFFAERPEGSVSTLKIQRTQQEDSAVYLCASSPVRSYSYEQYFGPGTRLTVT.

The chain is built from TRBV4-2 and TRBJ1-5; D not certain. Looked up from germline, CDR1 is LGHNA and CDR2 is YNFKEQ. CDR3 length: 16 amino acids. Trimming left V 0 bases short and J 0 bases short, with 9 bases between. CDR3 protein: CASSQDLIYSNQPQHF. The CDR3, as DNA: TGTGCCAGCAGCCAAGATCTGATTTATAGCAATCAGCCCCAGCATTTT.

This chain links TRBV11-3 with TRBJ2-2; possibly TRBD1 for D (6 bases). The germline V gene encodes CDR1 SGHNT and CDR2 YENEEA. Deletions cut 3 bases from V and 1 base from J, with 12 bases between. The CDR3 totals 16 residues. CDR3 sequence (DNA): TGTGCCAGCAGCTTTTCGTGGGGGCGGAACACCGGGGAGCTGTTTTTT. Its translation: CASSFSWGRNTGELFF. Variable domain in full (rest from reference TRBV11-3 and TRBJ2-2): EAGVVQSPRYKIIEKKQPVAFWCNPISGHNTLYWYLQNLGQGPELLIRYENEEAVDDSQLPKDRFSAERLKGVDSTLKIQPAELGDSAVYLCASSFSWGRNTGELFFGEGSRLTVL.

The chain employs TRBV7-9 and TRBJ1-2, with no clear D. CDR3 length: 16 residues. The germline V gene encodes CDR1 SEHNR and CDR2 FQNEAQ (reference sequence). The V end was cut by 1 base, the J end by 4 bases, with 16 bases between. The CDR3 DNA follows: TGTGCCAGCAGCTTAGTGGGTGCCGGGGAGGGCTATGGCTACACCTTC. It codes for CASSLVGAGEGYGYTF.